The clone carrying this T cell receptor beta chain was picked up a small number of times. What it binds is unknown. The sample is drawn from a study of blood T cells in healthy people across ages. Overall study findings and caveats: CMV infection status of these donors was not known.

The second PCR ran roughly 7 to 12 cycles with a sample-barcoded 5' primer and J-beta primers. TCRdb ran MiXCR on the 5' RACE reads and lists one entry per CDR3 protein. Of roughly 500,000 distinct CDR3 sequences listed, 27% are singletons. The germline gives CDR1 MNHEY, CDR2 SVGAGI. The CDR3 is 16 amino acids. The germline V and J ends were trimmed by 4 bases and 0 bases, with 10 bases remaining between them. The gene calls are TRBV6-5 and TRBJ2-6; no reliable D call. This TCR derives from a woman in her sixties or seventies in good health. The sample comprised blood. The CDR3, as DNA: TGTGCCAGCAGTTTAGGCGTTACCTCTGGGGCCAACGTCCTGACTTTC. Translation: CASSLGVTSGANVLTF.